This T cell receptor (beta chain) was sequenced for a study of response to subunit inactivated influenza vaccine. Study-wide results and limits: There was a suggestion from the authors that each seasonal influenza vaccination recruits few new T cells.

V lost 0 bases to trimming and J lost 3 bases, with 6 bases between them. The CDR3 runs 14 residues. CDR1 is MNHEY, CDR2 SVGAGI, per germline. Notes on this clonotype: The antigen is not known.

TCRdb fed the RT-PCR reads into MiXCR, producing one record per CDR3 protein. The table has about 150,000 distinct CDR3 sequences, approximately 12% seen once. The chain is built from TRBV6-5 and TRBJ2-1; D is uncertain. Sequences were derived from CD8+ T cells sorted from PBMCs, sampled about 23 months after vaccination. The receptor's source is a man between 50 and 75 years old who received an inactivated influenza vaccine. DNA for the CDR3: TGTGCCAGCAGTTACTCGCTCAACTACAATGAGCAGTTCTTC. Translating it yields CASSYSLNYNEQFF.